This section outlines one TCR beta chain sequence together with its context. This entry comes from a study of CD8+ T cells in alopecia areata. After isolation, RNA underwent reverse transcription to generate cDNA as the sequencing template. Measured with immunoSEQ multiplex PCR; TCRdb has only the in-frame clones, and not every one. The sample comprises 210,000 or so clones, more than 60% of which are singletons, and over 1% rests with the top ten. The V end lost 0 bases, the J end lost 5 bases, and 7 bases lay between the germline ends. The CDR3 contains 13 residues. Germline CDR1 reads LNHNV; CDR2 reads YYDKDF (reference sequence). As to treatment: oral pan-JAK inhibitor, 5-10 mg twice daily.

The source was CD4+ T cells sorted from blood, collected at approximately week 44, from a patient treated with tofacitinib. The TCR was taken from a human donor with alopecia areata. This sequence joins TRBV15 and TRBJ1-1; no clear D. CDR3 protein: CATSRDQRTEAFF. Here the CDR3 DNA reads TGTGCCACCAGCAGAGACCAGAGGACTGAAGCTTTCTTT.